The 19 T cell receptor beta chains listed next were all sequenced from one sample in a study of shared clonotypes between healthy human individuals. Produced via immunoSEQ multiplex PCR; TCRdb's table is partial and in-frame only. The sample records about 380,000 clones, 96% being singletons. The material sequenced was memory CD8+ T cells sorted from blood. The subset is: CD45RO+ cells pooled with CCR7-negative TemRA cells. These receptors were taken from a man aged 25 to 40 in good health.

This rearrangement joins TRBV4-2 to TRBJ2-7; 11 nucleotides align to TRBD2. The J segment lost 3 bases and the V segment lost 1 base, leaving 5 bases of the junction unmatched. The germline V gene encodes CDR1 LGHNA and CDR2 YNFKEQ. This CDR3 comprises 16 residues. The CDR3 sequence is CASSQATSGSYYEQYF. CDR3 in DNA: TGTGCCAGCAGCCAAGCCACTAGCGGGAGTTACTACGAGCAGTACTTC.

The gene calls are TRBV28 and TRBJ2-3; 14 nucleotides agree with TRBD2. The V and J ends lost 3 bases and 11 bases, in that order; junction bases with no gene match: 1. From germline, CDR1 is MDHEN and CDR2 SYDVKM. CDR3 length: 13 amino acids. CDR3 residues: CASSLTSGREQYF. In DNA form, the CDR3 reads TGTGCCAGCAGTTTGACTAGCGGGAGGGAGCAGTATTTT.

The genes are TRBV7-9 and TRBJ2-5; D call uncertain. The V end lost 1 base, the J end lost 2 bases, and 8 bases lay between the germline ends. The CDR3 contains 14 residues. CDR1 SEHNR and CDR2 FQNEAQ come from the germline V gene (reference sequence). The CDR3 DNA reads as TGTGCCAGCAGCTTAGGACTGATTCAAGAGACCCAGTACTTC. Its translation is CASSLGLIQETQYF.

This clone occurred once. CDR3 in DNA: TGTGCCAGCAGCGAAAGGACAGGGTCTGAAGCTTTCTTT. Its protein is CASSERTGSEAFF. V usage is TRBV11-3 and J usage is TRBJ1-1, with 8 bases aligning to TRBD1. The CDR3 runs 13 residues. CDR1 is SGHNT, CDR2 YENEEA, per germline. Trimming at V came to 5 bases and at J to 6 bases, leaving 5 bases not matched to a gene.

This clone was recorded a few times. The chain combines TRBV9 with TRBJ2-3; D is tentatively TRBD1 or TRBD2 (5 bases each). The CDR3 runs to 17 residues. V lost 3 bases and J 3 bases, leaving 20 bases between the germline ends. Germline lookup yields CDR1 SGDLS and CDR2 YYNGEE. Here the CDR3 reads CASSESPGGRLTDTQYF. Here the CDR3 DNA reads TGTGCCAGCAGCGAATCTCCTGGGGGAAGGTTGACAGATACGCAGTATTTT.

This clone occurred a few times. The rearrangement links TRBV2 to TRBJ1-1; weak D call: TRBD1 (6 bases). There are 13 residues in the CDR3. With 6 bases removed from V and 1 base from J, the gap between germline ends came to 9 bases. Germline CDR1 reads SNHLY; CDR2 reads FYNNEI. The CDR3 protein is CASSTDRNTEAFF. The CDR3 DNA sequence: TGTGCCAGCAGCACGGACAGGAACACTGAAGCTTTCTTT.

J is TRBJ1-6 and V is TRBV11-2, with 7 bases lining up with TRBD1. Per the germline V gene, CDR1 is SGHAT and CDR2 is FQNNGV. The V gene end was trimmed by 0 bases and the J gene end by 7 bases; junction bases not matched to a gene: 0. The CDR3 has 14 amino acids. The CDR3 region has the DNA TGTGCCAGCAGCTTAGAGGGACAGAATTCACCCCTCCACTTT. This gives the protein CASSLEGQNSPLHF.

The rearrangement links TRBV7-8 to TRBJ1-2; D remains unclear. Germline V gene lookup returns CDR1 SGHVS and CDR2 FQNEAQ. The CDR3 totals 11 residues. The ends were cut back, 4 bases at V and 4 bases at J, with 4 bases in the middle. The CDR3 is CASSSTYGYTF. In DNA, the CDR3 is TGTGCCAGCAGCTCGACCTATGGCTACACCTTC.

This clone was picked up one time. The gene calls are TRBV19 and TRBJ2-1, with 8 bases lining up with TRBD1. CDR1 is LNHDA and CDR2 is SQIVND in the germline V gene (reference sequence). With V trimmed by 4 bases and J by 6 bases, 5 bases remained unmatched. CDR3 length: 14 residues. The CDR3 DNA sequence: TGTGCCAGTAGTAAACCCACAGGGGGCAATGAGCAGTTCTTC. It yields the protein CASSKPTGGNEQFF.

The V and J genes are TRBV29-1 and TRBJ2-5, with 9 bases aligning to TRBD1. Germline-derived CDR1 and CDR2 are SQVTM and ANQGSEA. J was trimmed by 5 bases and V by 3 bases; bases with no gene match: 7. The CDR3 has 14 amino acids. The CDR3, as DNA: TGCAGCGTTGACTTCGGGACAGGGAGTGAGACCCAGTACTTC. Translating gives CSVDFGTGSETQYF.

This chain joins TRBV30 and TRBJ1-4, with D tentatively TRBD1 (5 bases). V was pared by 0 bases and J by 13 bases, with 9 bases between. The CDR3 is 11 amino acids. Germline V lookup: CDR1 GTSNPN, CDR2 SVGIG (reference sequence). As DNA, the CDR3 is TGTGCCTGGAGTGTAGGGGTTCGACTGTTTTTT. Translating it yields CAWSVGVRLFF.

The genes are TRBV11-2 and TRBJ2-3; TRBD2 matches 9 bases. J was trimmed by 6 bases and V by 1 base; bases with no gene match: 5. The CDR3 consists of 15 residues. The V gene's germline CDR1 is SGHAT and CDR2 FQNNGV. Here the CDR3 DNA reads TGTGCCAGCAGCTTAGGGGCGGGAGGGACGGATACGCAGTATTTT. Translated: CASSLGAGGTDTQYF.

The rearrangement joins TRBV29-1 to TRBJ2-5, with a weak D call TRBD1 (6 bases). CDR1 is SQVTM, CDR2 ANQGSEA, per germline. CDR3 length: 12 residues. The V end lost 0 bases, the J end lost 4 bases, and 6 bases lay between the germline ends. CDR3 amino acids: CSVEEGAETQYF. The CDR3 DNA reads TGCAGCGTTGAAGAGGGGGCAGAGACCCAGTACTTC.

With respect to this clone: Other DNA sequences in this specimen translate into the identical CDR3. This sequence joins TRBV5-1 and TRBJ1-3, with D perhaps matching TRBD1 (6 bases). V was pared by 4 bases and J by 2 bases, with 10 bases between. The CDR3 totals 14 residues. Germline V gene lookup returns CDR1 SGHRS and CDR2 YFSETQ. The CDR3 here is CASSLGQPGNTIYF. CDR3 DNA: TGCGCCAGCAGCCTAGGACAGCCTGGAAACACCATATATTTT.

The chain employs TRBV5-1 and TRBJ2-5; the match to TRBD2 covers 7 bases. CDR3 length: 15 residues. The V segment lost 3 bases and the J segment 2 bases; nucleotides outside the gene matches: 7. The germline gives CDR1 SGHRS, CDR2 YFSETQ. The CDR3 protein is CASSSGLVVQETQYF. The CDR3 bases are TGCGCCAGCAGCTCCGGACTAGTGGTACAAGAGACCCAGTACTTC.

The gene calls are TRBV28 and TRBJ2-7; D is unresolved. Trimming took 3 bases from V and 2 from J, leaving 8 bases between them. The germline V gene has CDR1 MDHEN and CDR2 SYDVKM. The CDR3 is 13 residues long. The CDR3: CASSFGYTYEQYF. The CDR3 DNA is TGTGCCAGCAGTTTTGGCTACACCTACGAGCAGTACTTC.

The rearrangement joins TRBV6-6 to TRBJ1-1; 9 nucleotides align to TRBD1. V dropped 2 bases and J dropped 8; count of bases not matched to a gene: 9. CDR1 is MNHNY, CDR2 SVGAGI, per germline (reference sequence). This CDR3 has 15 amino acids. CDR3 coding DNA: TGTGCCAGCAGTTACCTGAGGACAGGGGATTGCGAAGCTTTCTTT. Its translation: CASSYLRTGDCEAFF.

The chain employs TRBV4-2 and TRBJ2-7; possibly TRBD2 for D (6 bases). The V gene's germline CDR1 is LGHNA and CDR2 YNFKEQ. Trimming removed 0 bases from V and 2 bases from J, with 20 bases in between. The CDR3 runs 18 residues. CDR3 amino acids: CASSQELAGRHRTYEQYF. In DNA, the CDR3 is TGTGCCAGCAGCCAAGAATTGGCGGGACGTCATCGAACCTACGAGCAGTACTTC.

This chain links TRBV2 with TRBJ1-2; 10 bases align to TRBD1. CDR1 SNHLY and CDR2 FYNNEI come from the germline V gene. The CDR3 consists of 16 residues. V shed 5 bases, J shed 4 bases, and the junction held 10 bases outside the gene matches. This chain's CDR3 is CASSPRRDRGGYGYTF. The CDR3 nucleotides read TGTGCCAGCAGTCCGAGGAGGGACAGGGGCGGCTATGGCTACACCTTC.